The 18 T cell receptor beta chains in this list originate from one sample, sequenced in a study of blood T cell repertoires in COVID-19. Method: immunoSEQ multiplex PCR; TCRdb's copy keeps in-frame clones and lacks some. The table includes 140,000 or so clones, approximately 82% detected once. Sequenced material: peripheral blood. Receptors originate from a man between 60 and 75 years old with active or convalescent COVID-19.

CDR3 nucleotides: TGCGCCAGCAGCCAAGTAGTCCCCCCGAACCGCCGCTATGGCTACACCTTC. Protein: CASSQVVPPNRRYGYTF. The rearrangement links TRBV4-3 to TRBJ1-2; D is unresolved. Deletions cut 1 base from V and 4 bases from J, with 19 bases between. There are 17 residues in the CDR3. Germline V gives CDR1 LGHNA, CDR2 YSLEER.

CDR3 in DNA: TGCGCCAGCAGCCCGGACAACCAAGAGACCCAGTACTTC. This sequence encodes CASSPDNQETQYF. The chain has TRBV5-1 and TRBJ2-5; D might be TRBD1 (5 bases). CDR1 and CDR2 from the germline V gene are SGHRS and YFSETQ. The CDR3 loop spans 13 amino acids. Trimming pared 4 bases from V and 0 bases from J, leaving 7 bases between.

The chain combines TRBV7-2 with TRBJ2-3; TRBD2 agrees at 9 bases. Germline-derived CDR1 and CDR2 are SGHTA and FQGNSA. The CDR3 extends over 16 amino acids. J lost 5 bases, V lost 5 bases, and 11 bases had no gene match. This CDR3 reads CASSHSRLSGRDTQYF. The CDR3 DNA is TGTGCCAGCAGCCATAGCCGCCTTAGCGGGAGAGATACGCAGTATTTT. Drawing the rest from reference TRBV7-2 and TRBJ2-3, the complete variable domain is GAGVSQSPSNKVTEKGKDVELRCDPISGHTALYWYRQSLGQGLEFLIYFQGNSAPDKSGLPSDRFSAERTGGSVSTLTIQRTQQEDSAVYLCASSHSRLSGRDTQYFGPGTRLTVL.

V is TRBV30 and J is TRBJ2-5; tentative D call: TRBD1 (5 bases). Per the germline V gene, CDR1 is GTSNPN and CDR2 is SVGIG (reference sequence). The CDR3 spans 14 residues. The V and J ends lost 0 bases and 5 bases respectively, with 13 bases between them. In DNA, the CDR3 is TGTGCCTGGAGTGTACAGCCCAGGGTTGAGACCCAGTACTTC. As protein: CAWSVQPRVETQYF. The full variable domain, in which reference TRBV30 and TRBJ2-5 provide the parts outside the CDR3, is SQTIHQWPATLVQPVGSPLSLECTVEGTSNPNLYWYRQAAGRGLQLLFYSVGIGQISSEVPQNLSASRPQDRQFILSSKKLLLSDSGFYLCAWSVQPRVETQYFGPGTRLLVL.

The chain couples TRBV12-3 or TRBV12-4 to TRBJ2-5; possible D gene TRBD2, 6 bases. The V end was cut by 6 bases, the J end by 5 bases, with 10 bases between. The CDR3 spans 12 residues. CDR3: CASRGGFETQYF. Here the CDR3 DNA reads TGTGCCAGCAGGGGGGGTTTCGAGACCCAGTACTTC.

The chain couples TRBV30 to TRBJ2-1; 8 nucleotides agree with TRBD2. CDR3 length equals 12 residues. Germline V CDR1 and CDR2: GTSNPN, SVGIG (reference sequence). Germline trimming cut 3 bases from V and 11 bases from J; bases unmatched to any gene: 6. The CDR3 loop is CAWRNSGTQQFF. DNA of the CDR3: TGTGCCTGGAGGAATAGCGGGACCCAGCAGTTCTTC.

This clone was observed a few times. The V call is TRBV5-6, the J call TRBJ1-4; 7 bases match TRBD1. The J segment lost 4 bases and the V segment lost 4 bases, leaving 13 bases of the junction unmatched. Per the germline V gene, CDR1 is SGHDT and CDR2 is YYEEEE. CDR3 length equals 17 residues. The CDR3 DNA sequence: TGTGCCAGCAGCGGGGGGACCTACAGGGGAAATAATGAAAAACTGTTTTTT. Protein sequence: CASSGGTYRGNNEKLFF.

The rearrangement joins TRBV29-1 to TRBJ1-2; TRBD1 matches 9 bases. The CDR3 has 12 amino acids. In germline, CDR1 is SQVTM, CDR2 ANQGSEA. V was clipped by 7 bases and J by 8 bases; unmatched bases: 8. This CDR3 is CSGFRTGDGYTF. The DNA of the CDR3 is TGCAGCGGCTTCCGGACAGGGGACGGCTACACCTTC.

A few counts support this clone. The chain recombines TRBV6-2 or TRBV6-3 with TRBJ2-1; TRBD1 matches 8 bases. The V and J ends lost 4 bases and 10 bases, in that order; junction bases with no gene match: 9. CDR3 length equals 14 residues. Per the germline V gene, CDR1 is MNHEY and CDR2 is SVGEGT. The CDR3 DNA follows: TGTGCCAGCAGTTCCAGGGGGCGGGAACGGGAGCAGTTCTTC. This encodes CASSSRGREREQFF.

The rearrangement uses TRBV28 and TRBJ1-1, with 9 positions matching TRBD1. J was trimmed by 3 bases and V by 5 bases; bases with no gene match: 19. Germline assignment: CDR1 MDHEN and CDR2 SYDVKM. This CDR3 has 19 residues. The DNA of the CDR3 is TGTGCCAGCAGTGTCGAACCGAGGACAGGGGCGGTCACGGACACTGAAGCTTTCTTT. It is translated as CASSVEPRTGAVTDTEAFF. Full variable domain (missing parts from reference TRBV28 and TRBJ1-1): DVKVTQSSRYLVKRTGEKVFLECVQDMDHENMFWYRQDPGLGLRLIYFSYDVKMKEKGDIPEGYSVSREKKERFSLILESASTNQTSMYLCASSVEPRTGAVTDTEAFFGQGTRLTVV.

This clone came up a few times. The DNA of the CDR3 is TGTGCCAGCAGCGAAATCTCGGACAGACTTAATGAAAAACTGTTTTTT. Its protein product is CASSEISDRLNEKLFF. This sequence joins TRBV28 and TRBJ1-4; tentative D call: TRBD1 (6 bases). Trimming cost V 6 bases and J 4 bases, with 18 bases left between them. Germline lookup yields CDR1 MDHEN and CDR2 SYDVKM. The CDR3 runs 16 residues.

The chain employs TRBV7-8 and TRBJ1-2; TRBD1 matches at 12 bases. Unmatched junction bases numbered 14, after V lost 5 bases and J lost 4 bases. The CDR3 has 18 amino acids. Germline CDR1 and CDR2: SGHVS and FQNEAQ. The CDR3 reads CASSPPGARDRGLYGYTF. In nucleotides, the CDR3 is TGTGCCAGCAGCCCCCCCGGGGCACGGGACAGGGGGCTCTATGGCTACACCTTC.

The J gene is TRBJ2-1, the V gene TRBV6-6; D call uncertain. V gave up 2 bases and J gave up 6 bases, with 14 bases separating them. Germline loops: CDR1 MNHNY, CDR2 SVGAGI (reference sequence). The CDR3 runs 15 residues. DNA for the CDR3: TGTGCCAGCAGTTACCCGTCAGGTAGACGCAATGAGCAGTTCTTC. The encoded protein is CASSYPSGRRNEQFF.

The V and J genes are TRBV3-1 (or the pseudogene TRBV3-2) and TRBJ2-7; D possibly corresponds to TRBD2 (5 bases). Germline values: CDR1 LGHDT, CDR2 YNNKEL (reference sequence). The CDR3 totals 11 residues. Trimming shortened V by 4 bases and J by 7 bases, and 8 bases separated the two germline ends. DNA of the CDR3: TGTGCCAGCAGCCGGAGGAGGGAGCAGTACGTC. It specifies CASSRRREQYV.

The chain recombines TRBV29-1 with TRBJ1-5; 7 nucleotides agree with TRBD1. Germline CDR1 and CDR2: SQVTM and ANQGSEA. The junction had 6 bases not matched to a gene; V was cut back by 7 bases and J by 3 bases. This CDR3 contains 13 residues. Here the CDR3 DNA reads TGCAGCGGAACTACAGGGGTCAATCAGCCCCAGCATTTT. Amino acid sequence: CSGTTGVNQPQHF. Full variable domain (outside the CDR3, taken from reference TRBV29-1 and TRBJ1-5): SAVISQKPSRDICQRGTSLTIQCQVDSQVTMMFWYRQQPGQSLTLIATANQGSEATYESGFVIDKFPISRPNLTFSTLTVSNMSPEDSSIYLCSGTTGVNQPQHFGDGTRLSIL.

For the CDR3, the DNA is TGTGCCAGTAGTATTGGTGGGGGGGTCGAGCAGTACTTC. This encodes CASSIGGGVEQYF. The chain employs TRBV19 and TRBJ2-7; 7 bases agree with TRBD2. Trimming at V came to 3 bases and at J to 6 bases, leaving 5 bases not matched to a gene. The CDR3 spans 13 residues. Germline CDR1 LNHDA, CDR2 SQIVND (reference sequence).

Only a few counts were recorded for this clone. The chain is built from TRBV5-1 and TRBJ2-7; D perhaps matches TRBD1 (5 bases). CDR3 length equals 13 residues. V dropped 4 bases and J dropped 3 bases, with 11 bases sitting between them. Looked up from germline, CDR1 is SGHRS and CDR2 is YFSETQ. The CDR3 DNA follows: TGCGCCAGCAGCAGGACCCAGGGCTACGAGCAGTACTTC. Its translation: CASSRTQGYEQYF.

The genes are TRBV6-5 and TRBJ1-5, with 8 nucleotides matching TRBD1. CDR1 and CDR2 (germline): MNHEY, SVGAGI. This CDR3 spans 15 amino acids. V was clipped by 6 bases and J by 7 bases; unmatched bases: 11. DNA for the CDR3: TGTGCCAGCAGCAAGACAGGGGTAACTTTCCAGCCCCAGCATTTT. Residues: CASSKTGVTFQPQHF.